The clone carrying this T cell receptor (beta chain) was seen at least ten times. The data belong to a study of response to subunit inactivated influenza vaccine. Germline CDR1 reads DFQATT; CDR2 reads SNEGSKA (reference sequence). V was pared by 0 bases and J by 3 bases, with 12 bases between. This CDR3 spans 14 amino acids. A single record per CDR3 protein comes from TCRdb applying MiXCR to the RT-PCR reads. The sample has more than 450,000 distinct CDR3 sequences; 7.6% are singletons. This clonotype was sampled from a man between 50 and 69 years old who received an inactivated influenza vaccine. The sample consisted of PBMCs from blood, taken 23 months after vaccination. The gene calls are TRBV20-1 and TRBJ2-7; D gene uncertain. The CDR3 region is CSARDLRGLYEQYF. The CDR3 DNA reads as TGCAGTGCTAGAGATCTCCGTGGCCTCTACGAGCAGTACTTC.